Shown below are 5 T cell receptor beta chains from a single sample sequenced in a study of immune evolution from preneoplasia to lung adenocarcinoma. TCRdb keeps only in-frame clones here, not all; method: immunoSEQ multiplex PCR. The sample contains about 9,000 clones, 80% to 90% of which appear only once. The sequenced material came from FFPE minimally invasive lung adenocarcinoma tissue. Receptors were obtained from a person between 65 and 79 years old with lung adenocarcinoma.

This chain connects TRBV5-6 to TRBJ1-1; D uncertain. The V gene lost 0 bases and the J gene lost 0 bases, with 3 bases spanning the gap. Germline values: CDR1 SGHDT, CDR2 YYEEEE. The length of the CDR3 is 13 residues. This chain's CDR3 is CASSLGLNTEAFF. In DNA form, the CDR3 reads TGTGCCAGCAGCTTGGGGCTGAACACTGAAGCTTTCTTT.

This clone was counted once. The V call is TRBV7-9, the J call TRBJ1-5; 8 bases are a match to TRBD1. V was clipped by 4 bases and J by 2 bases; unmatched bases: 1. CDR1 SEHNR and CDR2 FQNEAQ come from the germline V gene (reference sequence). This CDR3 region has 14 residues. The CDR3: CASSSDRGNQPQHF. The CDR3 bases are TGTGCCAGCAGCTCGGACAGGGGCAATCAGCCCCAGCATTTT. Combining the CDR3 with reference TRBV7-9 and TRBJ1-5 gives the whole variable domain DTGVSQNPRHKITKRGQNVTFRCDPISEHNRLYWYRQTLGQGPEFLTYFQNEAQLEKSRLLSDRFSAERPKGSFSTLEIQRTEQGDSAMYLCASSSDRGNQPQHFGDGTRLSIL.

The chain is built from TRBV5-8 and TRBJ1-2; D uncertain. Germline V CDR1 and CDR2: SGHTS, YDEGEE. The CDR3 is made up of 14 amino acids. The V end was cut by 0 bases, the J end by 8 bases, with 14 bases between. CDR3 residues: CASSLVHQYGGYTF. The CDR3 DNA reads TGTGCCAGCAGCTTGGTTCACCAGTATGGCGGCTACACCTTC. Full variable domain (outside the CDR3, taken from reference TRBV5-8 and TRBJ1-2): EAGVTQSPTHLIKTRGQQATLRCSPISGHTSVYWYQQALGLGLQFLLWYDEGEERNRGNFPPRFSGRQFPNYSSELNVNALELEDSALYLCASSLVHQYGGYTFGSGTRLTVV.

This clone came up once. This chain uses TRBV5-1 with TRBJ1-3; maybe TRBD1 (5 bases). V lost 3 bases to trimming and J lost 0 bases, with 13 bases between them. Germline CDR1 and CDR2: SGHRS and YFSETQ. CDR3 length: 16 residues. In DNA form, the CDR3 reads TGCGCCAGCAGCTCCGCCGGGACCGGCTCTGGAAACACCATATATTTT. Its translation: CASSSAGTGSGNTIYF.

The genes are TRBV14 and TRBJ1-6; no firm D call. The CDR3 runs to 13 residues. The germline CDR1 and CDR2 sequences are SGHDN and FVKESK. The V and J ends lost 2 bases and 7 bases respectively, with 6 bases between them. In DNA, the CDR3 is TGTGCCAGCAGCCAAAGAGGAAATTCACCCCTCCACTTT. This gives the protein CASSQRGNSPLHF.